This TCR beta chain comes out of a study of control samples from healthy donors and cancer patients. CDR1 and CDR2 from the germline V gene are LNHDA and SQIVND (reference sequence). The CDR3 extends over 13 amino acids. Trimming cost V 3 bases and J 4 bases, with 9 bases left between them. The protocol was immunoSEQ multiplex PCR, while the TCRdb copy is restricted to in-frame clones and leaves out a portion. The profile shows tens of thousands of clones, 86% of them singletons. This clonotype was sampled from a woman aged 50 to 60 in good health. The V gene is TRBV19, the J gene TRBJ2-5; D gene unclear. The sequenced sample was blood. CDR3 DNA: TGTGCCAGTAGTATCTCATGGGGAGAGACCCAGTACTTC. Its protein product is CASSISWGETQYF.